These 2 T cell receptor beta chains were all obtained from the same sample, sequenced in a study of shared clonotypes between healthy human individuals. Assay used: immunoSEQ multiplex PCR; TCRdb lists only in-frame clones, some missing. Among about 340,000 clones, more than 60% were seen once, and the ten largest hold about 10%. Sequencing was performed on memory CD4+ T cells sorted from blood. Subset reported: CD45RA-negative fraction. These receptors all come from a man aged 30 to 45 in good health.

The chain links TRBV29-1 to TRBJ2-1, with 15 positions matching TRBD2. V dropped 4 bases and J dropped 0; count of bases not matched to a gene: 4. Germline lookup yields CDR1 SQVTM and CDR2 ANQGSEA. This CDR3 spans 17 amino acids. The CDR3 region is CSVAPGLAGGSYNEQFF. CDR3 DNA: TGCAGCGTTGCTCCGGGACTAGCGGGAGGCTCCTACAATGAGCAGTTCTTC.

The rearrangement joins TRBV30 to TRBJ2-2, with D possibly TRBD1 on 5 matching bases. The CDR3 totals 14 residues. The germline V gene has CDR1 GTSNPN and CDR2 SVGIG (reference sequence). The V and J ends lost 3 bases and 4 bases respectively, with 12 bases between them. The DNA for the CDR3 is TGTGCCTGGAGAATAACAGGCGGCACCGGGGAGCTGTTTTTT. Translating it yields CAWRITGGTGELFF. Variable domain in full (rest from reference TRBV30 and TRBJ2-2): SQTIHQWPATLVQPVGSPLSLECTVEGTSNPNLYWYRQAAGRGLQLLFYSVGIGQISSEVPQNLSASRPQDRQFILSSKKLLLSDSGFYLCAWRITGGTGELFFGEGSRLTVL.